Listed here are 7 T cell receptor beta chains from one sample, sequenced in a study of blood T cell repertoires in COVID-19. TCRdb's table, derived via immunoSEQ multiplex PCR, lists solely in-frame clones and lacks some. The repertoire holds approximately 170,000 clones, about 89% seen once, with under 2% in the top ten. Sequencing was performed on peripheral blood. These receptor sequences come from a man aged 18 to 30 who had recovered from COVID-19.

This clone occurred a few times. The chain joins TRBV2 to TRBJ2-7; D possibly corresponds to TRBD2 (7 bases). Trimming took off 6 bases at V and 6 bases at J, with 18 bases between the two ends. The CDR3 covers 14 residues. CDR1 SNHLY and CDR2 FYNNEI come from the germline V gene. CDR3 in DNA: TGTGCCAGCAGGGAGGTGGGAGGGGGGTCCGAGCAGTACTTC. Residues: CASREVGGGSEQYF.

This clone has just one count. V gene TRBV25-1 combines with J gene TRBJ1-1; D ambiguous. This CDR3 spans 12 amino acids. Germline lookup yields CDR1 MGHDK and CDR2 SYGVNS. The germline V and J ends were trimmed by 0 bases and 10 bases, with 9 bases remaining between them. The CDR3 DNA reads as TGTGCCAGCAGTGAATATATCGGTACAGCTTTCTTT. Translating it yields CASSEYIGTAFF.

CDR3 loop: CATRGRREVNEQYF. The CDR3 DNA reads as TGTGCCACCAGAGGTCGGAGGGAGGTAAACGAGCAGTACTTC. V usage is TRBV24-1 and J usage is TRBJ2-7, with a weak D call TRBD2 (6 bases). The CDR3 is 14 amino acids. Germline values: CDR1 KGHDR, CDR2 SFDVKD. V was cut by 7 bases and J by 5 bases, with 17 bases left in between.

The chain is built from TRBV29-1 and TRBJ2-5, with D possibly matching TRBD1 (5 bases). Deletions cut 0 bases from V and 3 bases from J, with 8 bases between. The germline V gene encodes CDR1 SQVTM and CDR2 ANQGSEA. This CDR3 spans 13 amino acids. The CDR3 region has the DNA TGCAGCGTTGAAGATTGGACAAAAGAGACCCAGTACTTC. Residues: CSVEDWTKETQYF.

V is TRBV7-9 and J is TRBJ2-1; 11 positions agree with TRBD2. The germline V gene has CDR1 SEHNR and CDR2 FQNEAQ (reference sequence). V was pared by 5 bases and J by 4 bases, with 7 bases of the junction left unmatched. The CDR3 loop spans 16 amino acids. The CDR3 loop is CASSQRLAGNYNEQFF. CDR3 coding DNA: TGTGCCAGCAGCCAGAGACTAGCGGGAAATTACAATGAGCAGTTCTTC.

J is TRBJ2-3 and V is TRBV18, with D possibly TRBD1 on 6 matching bases. CDR3 length: 15 amino acids. Germline V gene data show CDR1 as KGHSH and CDR2 as LQKENI. The V end lost 3 bases, the J end lost 3 bases, and 13 bases lay between the germline ends. CDR3 protein: CASSPLDRITDTQYF. CDR3 DNA: TGTGCCAGCTCACCTTTAGACAGGATAACAGATACGCAGTATTTT.

The chain uses TRBV2 and TRBJ1-1; D not certain. CDR3 length equals 14 residues. Germline CDR1 and CDR2: SNHLY and FYNNEI. V gave up 6 bases and J gave up 3 bases, with 14 bases separating them. The CDR3, as DNA: TGTGCCAGCAGGGGATCCGGGAAGGACACTGAAGCTTTCTTT. This translates into CASRGSGKDTEAFF. Full variable domain (remainder filled in from reference TRBV2 and TRBJ1-1): EPEVTQTPSHQVTQMGQEVILRCVPISNHLYFYWYRQILGQKVEFLVSFYNNEISEKSEIFDDQFSVERPDGSNFTLKIRSTKLEDSAMYFCASRGSGKDTEAFFGQGTRLTVV.